Listed here is a single T cell receptor (beta chain). The record originates from a study of early stage breast cancer tumors. The germline gives CDR1 GTSNPN, CDR2 SVGIG (reference sequence). The V and J ends lost 2 bases and 7 bases respectively, with 8 bases between them. This CDR3 spans 11 amino acids. The protocol was immunoSEQ multiplex PCR, while the TCRdb copy is restricted to in-frame clones and leaves out a portion. The table includes roughly 56,000 clones, 60% to 85% detected once. The sequence was collected from a person aged 25 to 39 with breast cancer. The sequencing sample was made of blood. This chain joins TRBV30 and TRBJ2-5; a weak D match, TRBD2 (5 bases). CDR3 DNA: TGTGCCTGGAGTCCCCGGGGGACCCAGTACTTC. Encoded protein: CAWSPRGTQYF. Using reference TRBV30 and TRBJ2-5 for the parts outside the CDR3, the full variable domain is SQTIHQWPATLVQPVGSPLSLECTVEGTSNPNLYWYRQAAGRGLQLLFYSVGIGQISSEVPQNLSASRPQDRQFILSSKKLLLSDSGFYLCAWSPRGTQYFGPGTRLLVL.